This entry lists 17 T cell receptor beta chains sequenced from one sample in a study of CD8 T cells in ankylosing spondylitis. From the 5' RACE reads, TCRdb called clonotypes with MiXCR, one entry per CDR3 protein. The sample lists hundreds of thousands of distinct CDR3 sequences; roughly 20% were seen once. The specimen was blood, either unsorted or a sorted T cell fraction (not recorded which). Receptors originate from a female donor with ankylosing spondylitis or in good health (not recorded which).

This clonotype turned up a few times. The chain links TRBV5-1 to TRBJ2-2, with TRBD1 as a possible D gene (6 bases). CDR1 SGHRS and CDR2 YFSETQ come from the germline V gene. The CDR3 totals 15 residues. Trimming shortened V by 0 bases and J by 5 bases, and 11 bases separated the two germline ends. CDR3 nucleotides: TGCGCCAGCAGCTTGGCCACCACAGGGACCGGGGAGCTGTTTTTT. Translated, it gives CASSLATTGTGELFF.

The V gene is TRBV6-5, the J gene TRBJ1-1; D call uncertain. V lost 3 bases and J lost 1, with 9 bases in between. CDR3 size: 14 residues. Germline CDR1 MNHEY, CDR2 SVGAGI. The CDR3 DNA reads as TGTGCCAGCAGTTATCGGAAGGGGAACACTGAAGCTTTCTTT. Amino acid sequence: CASSYRKGNTEAFF.

This clonotype was counted a few times. The chain carries TRBV27 and TRBJ2-7; weak D call: TRBD1 (6 bases). CDR1 and CDR2 (germline): MNHEY, SMNVEV (reference sequence). The V and J ends lost 4 bases and 4 bases respectively, with 11 bases between them. This CDR3 contains 13 residues. CDR3 nucleotides: TGTGCCAGCAGTTCACTACAGGGTTACGAGCAGTACTTC. Amino acid sequence: CASSSLQGYEQYF.

The table lists this clonotype with a few counts. The chain is built from TRBV20-1 and TRBJ2-5; no reliable D call. CDR3 size: 13 residues. Looked up from germline, CDR1 is DFQATT and CDR2 is SNEGSKA (reference sequence). Trimming shortened V by 0 bases and J by 3 bases, and 8 bases separated the two germline ends. CDR3 region: CSARDGLKETQYF. In nucleotides, the CDR3 is TGCAGTGCTAGAGATGGGCTTAAAGAGACCCAGTACTTC.

The table lists this clonotype with a few counts. The V call is TRBV15, the J call TRBJ1-1; D is perhaps TRBD1 (5 bases). CDR1 is LNHNV, CDR2 YYDKDF, per germline (reference sequence). This CDR3 has 14 amino acids. Trimming shortened V by 6 bases and J by 8 bases, and 19 bases separated the two germline ends. The CDR3 loop reads CATSQGLEGPEAFF. CDR3 nucleotides: TGTGCCACCAGTCAGGGCCTTGAGGGCCCCGAAGCTTTCTTT.

The chain has TRBV6-2 or TRBV6-3 and TRBJ2-1; TRBD2 matches at 12 bases. Trimming took 5 bases from V and 9 from J; bases not matched to a gene: 5. CDR1 and CDR2 (germline): MNHEY, SVGEGT. CDR3 size: 14 residues. The CDR3 bases are TGTGCCAGCAGTCTACTAGCGGGAGGCGGTGAGCAGTTCTTC. Its translation is CASSLLAGGGEQFF.

This clonotype has ten or more counts. This chain joins TRBV12-3 or TRBV12-4 and TRBJ1-2; D may be TRBD1 (6 bases). V dropped 5 bases and J dropped 8 bases, with 9 bases sitting between them. The CDR3 loop spans 11 amino acids. The CDR3 nucleotides are TGTGCCAGCAGTCAGACAGGCGGCTACACCTTC. As protein: CASSQTGGYTF.

The chain employs TRBV7-2 and TRBJ1-4, with D possibly being TRBD1 (5 bases). The CDR3 is 14 amino acids. The V gene lost 7 bases and the J gene lost 8 bases, with 17 bases spanning the gap. The germline V gene has CDR1 SGHTA and CDR2 FQGNSA. In nucleotides, the CDR3 is TGTGCCAGCACCAGCAGGGCAAAAGCCGAAAAACTGTTTTTT. Translation: CASTSRAKAEKLFF.

The table lists this clonotype with a few counts. The chain couples TRBV18 to TRBJ2-1; 11 bases are a match to TRBD2. Germline V CDR1 and CDR2: KGHSH, LQKENI. J gave up 8 bases and V 5 bases, and 14 bases lay outside the gene matches. The CDR3 contains 17 residues. This CDR3 is CASSSGTSGLMRDEQFF. The CDR3 nucleotides are TGTGCCAGCTCATCAGGGACTAGCGGCTTAATGAGGGATGAGCAGTTCTTC.

V and J are TRBV10-3 and TRBJ1-2, with D possibly matching TRBD1 (6 bases). The CDR3 totals 14 residues. From germline, CDR1 is ENHRY and CDR2 SYGVKD. Trimming pared 2 bases from V and 4 bases from J, leaving 11 bases between. CDR3: CAISERGPSYGYTF. CDR3 coding DNA: TGTGCCATCAGTGAGCGGGGGCCTTCCTATGGCTACACCTTC.

V is TRBV5-5 and J is TRBJ2-7; either TRBD1 or TRBD2 may fit D (5 bases each). CDR3 size: 12 residues. CDR1 is SGHKS, CDR2 YYEKEE, per germline (reference sequence). V was clipped by 3 bases and J by 7 bases, with 11 bases between them. In nucleotides, the CDR3 is TGTGCCAGCAGCTCAGGGAGTTGGGAGCAGTACTTC. It translates to CASSSGSWEQYF.

The V call is TRBV12-3 or TRBV12-4, the J call TRBJ2-2, with D possibly being TRBD2 (6 bases). This CDR3 has 17 amino acids. The ends were cut back, 5 bases at V and 9 bases at J, with 25 bases in the middle. CDR3 loop: CASSPDLRPPGVRELFF. In nucleotides, the CDR3 is TGTGCCAGCAGTCCCGATCTCCGTCCTCCGGGGGTCCGGGAGCTGTTTTTT.

The rearrangement links TRBV6-2 or TRBV6-3 to TRBJ2-2, with D possibly being TRBD1 (5 bases). CDR1 is MNHEY and CDR2 is SVGEGT in the germline V gene. Trimming stripped 6 bases from V and 4 bases from J, with 9 bases between. This CDR3 spans 13 amino acids. The CDR3 bases are TGTGCCAGCAGAGGGGCGGTCACCGGGGAGCTGTTTTTT. It is translated as CASRGAVTGELFF.

J is TRBJ2-2 and V is TRBV6-1, with 7 bases lining up with TRBD2. The germline gives CDR1 MNHNS, CDR2 SASEGT. V lost 7 bases, J lost 1 base, and 6 bases stayed unmatched. The CDR3 consists of 15 residues. Written as DNA, the CDR3 is TGTGCCAGCATCGAGCGGGGAGGGAACACCGGGGAGCTGTTTTTT. Its protein product is CASIERGGNTGELFF.

V is TRBV12-3 or TRBV12-4 and J is TRBJ2-5; TRBD1 matches 9 bases. The trim removed 3 bases at V and 4 bases at J, leaving 6 bases unmatched. The CDR3 runs to 15 residues. The CDR3 loop reads CASSLTGGLGETQYF. The CDR3 region has the DNA TGTGCCAGCAGTTTGACAGGGGGTTTGGGAGAGACCCAGTACTTC.

This clonotype was counted between two and nine times. The chain carries TRBV29-1 and TRBJ2-5; TRBD1 matches 8 bases. Per the germline V gene, CDR1 is SQVTM and CDR2 is ANQGSEA. The length of the CDR3 is 14 residues. Trimming at V came to 4 bases and at J to 4 bases, leaving 8 bases not matched to a gene. The CDR3 region is CSVGGQGAGETQYF. Here the CDR3 DNA reads TGCAGCGTTGGAGGGCAGGGGGCGGGAGAGACCCAGTACTTC.

The rearrangement uses TRBV5-4 and TRBJ1-1; D gene unclear. Germline-derived CDR1 and CDR2 are SGHNT and YYREEE (reference sequence). Trimming cost V 1 base and J 2 bases, with 12 bases left between them. CDR3 length: 15 residues. The CDR3 protein is CASSLLASKNTEAFF. The CDR3 DNA is TGTGCCAGCAGCTTGTTGGCCAGTAAAAACACTGAAGCTTTCTTT.